This T cell receptor (beta chain) is drawn from a study of blood T cell repertoires in COVID-19. At the level of the study: Acute-phase and convalescent COVID-19 samples originated in the United States, Italy and Spain. The cDNA or gDNA used as material had been derived from T cells, B-cell-depleted T cells, or PBMCs.

As handled by the study authors: Reference gene primer amplification gave nucleated cell count estimates. Repertoires were generated with immunoSEQ multiplex PCR, while TCRdb's copy carries only in-frame clones and drops some. V and J calls and clone size are copied from that table; D and trimming were computed from the DNA. Of about 400,000 clones in the sample, more than 80% were seen once. This clonotype was sampled from a woman in her thirties with active or convalescent COVID-19. Source material: peripheral blood.

CDR3 in DNA: TGTGCCAGCAGCCACCGCGGGACGGGACGGGTGACCTACGAGCAGTACTTC. Translated, it gives CASSHRGTGRVTYEQYF. The V gene is TRBV11-2, the J gene TRBJ2-7; D is perhaps TRBD2 (6 bases). Trimming stripped 5 bases from V and 2 bases from J, with 22 bases between. CDR1 and CDR2 from the germline V gene are SGHAT and FQNNGV. CDR3 length equals 17 residues.